This TCR beta chain was retrieved from a study of human T cells and chemical hapten exposure. This CDR3 comprises 15 residues. V shed 5 bases, J shed 3 bases, and the junction held 5 bases outside the gene matches. Germline assignment: CDR1 MNHEY and CDR2 SVGAGI. MiXCR was run by TCRdb on the RACE reads, yielding one entry per CDR3 protein. The data show fewer than 300,000 distinct CDR3 sequences, just under 8% seen once. Specified time point: pre-sensitization, week 0. Treatment reported: therapeutic diphenylcyclopropenone sensitization with weekly scalp DPC. The source was whole blood, collected in connection with sensitization to the hapten diphenylcyclopropenone (DPC). The receptor comes from a man aged 18 to 29 with alopecia areata. Some clones in this sample may be carry-over from other donors' samples. The chain has TRBV6-5 and TRBJ2-2, with TRBD1 matching over 8 bases. The CDR3 DNA sequence: TGTGCCAGCAGTAGCCAGGGGGCGCACACCGGGGAGCTGTTTTTT. The encoded protein is CASSSQGAHTGELFF.